The 27 T cell receptor beta chains in this list originate from one sample, sequenced in a study of molecular identifiers for immune sequencing clone quantification (dated by TCRdb to 2016 to 2019). Receptors were amplified or captured by PCR. The run used a NextSeq 500. TCRdb reanalyzed the raw reads on its own, using fastp at Q25 for trimming and MiXCR for clone calling, and kept in-frame beta chains. Duplicate CDR3 protein sequences are folded into a single record with the most common DNA and genes. In all, the sample holds some 580,000 distinct CDR3 sequences, and less than 30% of those were seen once. 0.7% to 0.95% of the sample is held by the ten biggest clonotypes. What was sequenced was naive CD8+ T cells from blood, with Jurkat cell RNA spiked in. What the cell subset or site label conveys for this sample: FACS-sorted CD8+CD4-CCR7+CD45RA+ naive T cells. These receptors all come from a human donor in good health. Some libraries in this study had Jurkat cell RNA spiked in.

The V call is TRBV27, the J call TRBJ2-1; D not certain. The V end was cut by 1 base, the J end by 8 bases, with 12 bases between. Germline V CDR1 and CDR2: MNHEY, SMNVEV (reference sequence). The CDR3 runs 14 residues. Here the CDR3 reads CASSLLGWLDEQFF. For the CDR3, the DNA is TGTGCCAGCAGTTTATTGGGATGGTTGGATGAGCAGTTCTTC.

To note about this clonotype: The CDR3 does not end in the conserved phenylalanine or tryptophan, so this is likely a read error. The chain is built from TRBV6-2 or TRBV6-3 and TRBJ1-2, with D unclear. The CDR3 runs to 13 residues. CDR1 MNHEY and CDR2 SVGEGT come from the germline V gene. Trimming pared 4 bases from V and 5 bases from J, leaving 11 bases between. CDR3 bases: TGTGCCAGCAGTTTACGGGCACCTTATGGCTACACCTCC. This encodes CASSLRAPYGYTS.

Note on this clonotype: Possible read error: a much larger clone is one base away. This sequence joins TRBV5-6 and TRBJ1-1, with TRBD1 identical over 7 bases. Germline values: CDR1 SGHDT, CDR2 YYEEEE. The CDR3 runs to 18 residues. The CDR3 is CASSYGTAARQLNTEALF. CDR3 nucleotide sequence: TGTGCCAGCAGCTACGGGACAGCCGCTCGACAATTGAACACTGAAGCTCTCTTT. Together with reference TRBV5-6 and TRBJ1-1, the CDR3 gives the full variable domain: DAGVTQSPTHLIKTRGQQVTLRCSPKSGHDTVSWYQQALGQGPQFIFQYYEEEERQRGNFPDRFSGHQFPNYSSELNVNALLLGDSALYLCASSYGTAARQLNTEALFGQGTRLTVV.

This chain uses TRBV12-3 or TRBV12-4 with TRBJ1-6; D unclear. CDR3 length: 13 amino acids. V lost 0 bases, J lost 9 bases, and 6 bases lay in between. The CDR3: CASSLAVSSPLHF. The CDR3 nucleotides are TGTGCCAGCAGTTTAGCGGTTAGTTCACCCCTCCACTTT.

Worth noting for this clonotype: This may stem from a read error, because a much larger clone lies one nucleotide away. The genes are TRBV11-2 and TRBJ2-5; D is unresolved. CDR3 size: 16 residues. Germline CDR1 is SGHAT and CDR2 is FQNNGV. The CDR3 DNA follows: TGTGCCAGCAGCTTCCTGACCAGAAGACTTCAAGGGACCCAGTACTTC. As protein: CASSFLTRRLQGTQYF.

The sample holds many counts of this clonotype. The chain carries TRBV4-3 and TRBJ2-7; D gene ambiguous. V lost 3 bases and J 0 bases, leaving 9 bases between the germline ends. Germline assignment: CDR1 LGHNA and CDR2 YSLEER. The CDR3 spans 14 residues. CDR3 region: CASSHDLSSYEQYF. The CDR3 nucleotides are TGCGCCAGCAGCCACGACCTGAGCTCCTACGAGCAGTACTTC.

V is TRBV19 and J is TRBJ1-2; 10 positions match TRBD1. Trimming cost V 5 bases and J 4 bases; bases outside gene matches: 10. The CDR3 extends over 16 amino acids. Looked up from germline, CDR1 is LNHDA and CDR2 is SQIVND (reference sequence). The DNA of the CDR3 is TGTGCCAGTAGTCCCGAGACAGGGGGCGTGAGCTATGGCTACACCTTC. Protein: CASSPETGGVSYGYTF.

As concerns this clonotype: One junction end disagrees with the germline gene, perhaps due to a read error. V usage is TRBV7-7 and J usage is TRBJ2-7, with D maybe TRBD1 (5 bases). The CDR3 consists of 13 residues. Germline CDR1 reads SSHAT; CDR2 reads FNYEAQ (reference sequence). CDR3: CASSTWQGYAQYF. CDR3 DNA: TGTGCCAGCAGCACCTGGCAGGGCTACGCGCAGTACTTC.

The chain couples TRBV27 to TRBJ2-3; D not certain. Looked up from germline, CDR1 is MNHEY and CDR2 is SMNVEV (reference sequence). With 5 bases removed from V and 2 bases from J, the gap between germline ends came to 11 bases. CDR3 length: 14 residues. The CDR3 sequence: CASSPRPLTDTQYF. The CDR3 nucleotides read TGTGCCAGCAGTCCGCGACCCCTCACAGATACGCAGTATTTT.

To note about this clonotype: This may come from a read error, since a much larger clone is one base off. The chain is built from TRBV28 and TRBJ1-5; 7 bases fit TRBD1. Germline CDR1 MDHEN, CDR2 SYDVKM. V trimming: 2 bases; J trimming: 6 bases; junction bases outside the gene matches: 10. The CDR3 totals 16 residues. Here the CDR3 reads CASSLPDRVVAQPQHF. The CDR3 nucleotides are TGTGCCAGCAGTTTACCCGACAGGGTAGTTGCTCAGCCCCAGCATTTT.

This clonotype has only a few counts. CDR3 DNA sequence: TGTGCCAGCAGTTTATCCGTACCTTCCTACGAGCAGTACTTC. It specifies CASSLSVPSYEQYF. The rearrangement uses TRBV27 and TRBJ2-7; no clear D gene. Germline loops: CDR1 MNHEY, CDR2 SMNVEV (reference sequence). Trimming shortened V by 0 bases and J by 1 base, and 7 bases separated the two germline ends. CDR3 length equals 14 residues.

This clonotype came up a few times. V is TRBV19 and J is TRBJ2-1; 8 bases are a match to TRBD2. Germline lookup yields CDR1 LNHDA and CDR2 SQIVND (reference sequence). The CDR3 is 17 residues long. After removal of 6 bases from V and 4 bases from J, the junction contained 14 bases not matched to a gene. CDR3 region: CASRYGWESSGYNEQFF. The CDR3 DNA reads TGTGCCAGTAGGTATGGTTGGGAATCTAGCGGGTACAATGAGCAGTTCTTC.

This clonotype was picked up a small number of times. For the CDR3, the DNA is TGTGCCAGCAGTTACTCGGAATCCGGGGAGCTGTTTTTT. Translation gives CASSYSESGELFF. The rearrangement links TRBV6-5 to TRBJ2-2, with D hard to call. Deletions cut 0 bases from V and 6 bases from J, with 5 bases between. The length of the CDR3 is 13 residues. In germline, CDR1 is MNHEY, CDR2 SVGAGI.

This clonotype was seen many times. This chain uses TRBV7-9 with TRBJ1-1; 8 bases fit TRBD1. Losses at the gene ends were 4 bases for V and 1 base for J; bases not matched to a gene: 5. The germline V gene encodes CDR1 SEHNR and CDR2 FQNEAQ (reference sequence). This CDR3 has 15 residues. The CDR3 DNA reads TGTGCCAGCAGCTCATACAGGGGGGCGAACACTGAAGCTTTCTTT. This sequence encodes CASSSYRGANTEAFF.

Concerning this clonotype itself: Since a much larger clone is just one base distant, this may be a read error. The chain links TRBV20-1 to TRBJ1-1, with D tentatively TRBD1 (5 bases). CDR1 and CDR2 (germline): DFQATT, SNEGSKA (reference sequence). The CDR3 runs to 16 residues. V gave up 6 bases and J gave up 0 bases, with 20 bases separating them. CDR3 in amino acids: CSADHSGTVMNTEAFF. The DNA of the CDR3 is TGCAGTGCGGATCACTCCGGGACGGTTATGAACACTGAAGCTTTCTTT.

Regarding this clonotype: This may be a read error: a much more frequent sequence differs by one nucleotide. In nucleotides, the CDR3 is TGTGCCGGCAGCCGGGGAAATGACGGTACAGGGGGCGGCTACACCTTC. Its translation is CAGSRGNDGTGGGYTF. The V gene is TRBV7-9, the J gene TRBJ1-2; 9 nucleotides line up with TRBD1. CDR1 is SEHNR and CDR2 is FQNEAQ in the germline V gene (reference sequence). CDR3 length: 16 amino acids.

The J gene is TRBJ2-1, the V gene TRBV28; 7 nucleotides line up with TRBD1. Germline values: CDR1 MDHEN, CDR2 SYDVKM. J was trimmed by 11 bases and V by 6 bases; bases with no gene match: 10. The CDR3 totals 13 residues. In nucleotides, the CDR3 is TGTGCCAGCAGAAAGATACCGGGACAGAAGCAGTTCTTC. It encodes CASRKIPGQKQFF. Full variable domain (remainder filled in from reference TRBV28 and TRBJ2-1): DVKVTQSSRYLVKRTGEKVFLECVQDMDHENMFWYRQDPGLGLRLIYFSYDVKMKEKGDIPEGYSVSREKKERFSLILESASTNQTSMYLCASRKIPGQKQFFGPGTRLTVL.

Worth noting for this clonotype: This may be a read error, as it is one base from a much larger clone. The chain combines TRBV5-6 with TRBJ1-6; 7 bases match TRBD1. From germline, CDR1 is SGHDT and CDR2 YYEEEE. The CDR3 consists of 16 residues. The CDR3 nucleotides read TGTGCCAGCAGCCCGACAGGGTCCTCCTATAAGTCACCCCTCCACTTT. Translated: CASSPTGSSYKSPLHF.

This clonotype was seen at least ten times. The J gene is TRBJ2-7, the V gene TRBV29-1, with 7 positions matching TRBD2. With V trimmed by 7 bases and J by 4 bases, 10 bases remained unmatched. Germline loops: CDR1 SQVTM, CDR2 ANQGSEA. CDR3 length: 13 residues. As DNA, the CDR3 is TGCAGCGGGTCTGGCGGGAGTCGGTACGAGCAGTACTTC. Residues: CSGSGGSRYEQYF.

This rearrangement joins TRBV6-6 to TRBJ1-2; no clear D gene. CDR1 and CDR2 (germline): MNHNY, SVGAGI (reference sequence). The CDR3 consists of 13 residues. Trimming stripped 7 bases from V and 6 bases from J, with 15 bases between. CDR3 sequence reads: CASNEDRNNGYTF. CDR3 in DNA: TGTGCCAGCAACGAAGACCGAAACAATGGCTACACCTTC.

Concerning this clonotype: A much larger clone is a single base away; this may be a read error. The chain recombines TRBV6-5 with TRBJ1-1; 8 positions agree with TRBD1. The CDR3 sequence is 15 residues long. Germline values: CDR1 MNHEY, CDR2 SVGAGI. The chain's CDR3 is CASSYEVTGGTEASF. The CDR3, as DNA: TGTGCCAGCAGTTACGAGGTAACAGGGGGGACTGAAGCTTCCTTT.

This clonotype was observed a handful of times. The J gene is TRBJ2-5, the V gene TRBV3-1; D call uncertain. The germline V gene has CDR1 LGHDT and CDR2 YNNKEL (reference sequence). The CDR3 consists of 14 residues. Trimming stripped 0 bases from V and 5 bases from J, with 10 bases between. In nucleotides, the CDR3 is TGTGCCAGCAGCCAAGATTTCGGACGCGAGACCCAGTACTTC. Its protein product is CASSQDFGRETQYF.

This clonotype was recorded many times. V and J are TRBV13 and TRBJ1-2; the D gene is possibly TRBD1 (5 bases). This CDR3 is 13 amino acids long. Trimming took off 8 bases at V and 1 base at J, with 11 bases between the two ends. CDR1 is PRHDT and CDR2 is FYEKMQ in the germline V gene (reference sequence). In DNA, the CDR3 is TGTGCCAGCTCAGCGGGACTTAACTATGGCTACACCTTC. It translates to CASSAGLNYGYTF.

The chain employs TRBV18 and TRBJ2-7, with TRBD1 matching over 9 bases. V shed 4 bases and J 0 bases; nucleotides not matched to a gene: 4. The CDR3 has 15 residues. CDR1 is KGHSH and CDR2 is LQKENI in the germline V gene. The CDR3 loop reads CASSLDRGNSYEQYF. The CDR3 region has the DNA TGTGCCAGCTCACTGGACAGGGGTAACTCCTACGAGCAGTACTTC.

This clonotype was seen a few times. V usage is TRBV3-1 and J usage is TRBJ2-7; D may be TRBD2 (6 bases). Germline CDR1 LGHDT, CDR2 YNNKEL (reference sequence). The germline V and J ends were trimmed by 0 bases and 3 bases, with 15 bases remaining between them. The CDR3 is made up of 16 amino acids. The CDR3 DNA follows: TGTGCCAGCAGCCAAGACATAGCGGCAGATTACTACGAGCAGTACTTC. Its protein product is CASSQDIAADYYEQYF.

Only a few counts were recorded for this clonotype. CDR3 protein: CASSVGVLSGNTIYF. Written as DNA, the CDR3 is TGTGCCAGCAGCGTAGGCGTACTCTCTGGAAACACCATATATTTT. This chain joins TRBV9 and TRBJ1-3; no clear D gene. The V end was cut by 0 bases, the J end by 0 bases, with 7 bases between. Germline CDR1 reads SGDLS; CDR2 reads YYNGEE. This CDR3 region has 15 residues.

This clonotype appeared a few times. This chain uses TRBV7-9 with TRBJ2-3, with TRBD1 as a possible D gene (5 bases). The germline V gene has CDR1 SEHNR and CDR2 FQNEAQ (reference sequence). The V and J ends lost 1 base and 4 bases respectively, with 15 bases between them. The CDR3 has 16 residues. Written as DNA, the CDR3 is TGTGCCAGCAGCTTAGTCGGAAGGGGCGCATCAGATACGCAGTATTTT. Protein product: CASSLVGRGASDTQYF. Supplemented by reference TRBV7-9 and TRBJ2-3, the full variable domain reads DTGVSQNPRHKITKRGQNVTFRCDPISEHNRLYWYRQTLGQGPEFLTYFQNEAQLEKSRLLSDRFSAERPKGSFSTLEIQRTEQGDSAMYLCASSLVGRGASDTQYFGPGTRLTVL.